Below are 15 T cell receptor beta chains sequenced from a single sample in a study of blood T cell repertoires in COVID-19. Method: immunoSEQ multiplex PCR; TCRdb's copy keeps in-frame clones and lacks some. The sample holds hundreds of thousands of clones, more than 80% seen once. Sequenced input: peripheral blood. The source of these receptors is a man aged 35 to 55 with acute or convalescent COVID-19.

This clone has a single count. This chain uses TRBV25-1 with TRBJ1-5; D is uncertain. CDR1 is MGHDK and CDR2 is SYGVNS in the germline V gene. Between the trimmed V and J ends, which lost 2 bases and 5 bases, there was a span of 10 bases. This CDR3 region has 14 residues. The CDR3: CASSEVNSHQPQHF. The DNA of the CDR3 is TGTGCCAGCAGTGAAGTTAACAGCCATCAGCCCCAGCATTTT. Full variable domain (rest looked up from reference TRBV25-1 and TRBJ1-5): EADIYQTPRYLVIGTGKKITLECSQTMGHDKMYWYQQDPGMELHLIHYSYGVNSTEKGDLSSESTVSRIRTEHFPLTLESARPSHTSQYLCASSEVNSHQPQHFGDGTRLSIL.

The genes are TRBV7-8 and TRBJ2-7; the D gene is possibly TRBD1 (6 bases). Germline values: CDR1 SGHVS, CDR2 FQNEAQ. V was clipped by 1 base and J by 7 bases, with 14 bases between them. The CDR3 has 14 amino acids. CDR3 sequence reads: CASSLDRVTGEQYF. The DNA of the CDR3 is TGTGCCAGCAGCTTAGACAGGGTGACGGGGGAGCAGTACTTC.

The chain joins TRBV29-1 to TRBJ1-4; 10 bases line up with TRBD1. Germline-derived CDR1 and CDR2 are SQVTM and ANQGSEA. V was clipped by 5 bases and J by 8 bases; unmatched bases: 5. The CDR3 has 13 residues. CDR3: CSVSGQGNEKLFF. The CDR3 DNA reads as TGCAGCGTTTCGGGACAGGGGAACGAAAAACTGTTTTTT.

DNA of the CDR3: TGTGCCAGCAGTACCAACAGGGGGGACTACGAGCAGTACTTC. Protein product: CASSTNRGDYEQYF. The chain employs TRBV28 and TRBJ2-7, with 8 bases lining up with TRBD1. V shed 5 bases and J 3 bases; nucleotides not matched to a gene: 6. Germline CDR1 reads MDHEN; CDR2 reads SYDVKM. The CDR3 extends over 14 amino acids.

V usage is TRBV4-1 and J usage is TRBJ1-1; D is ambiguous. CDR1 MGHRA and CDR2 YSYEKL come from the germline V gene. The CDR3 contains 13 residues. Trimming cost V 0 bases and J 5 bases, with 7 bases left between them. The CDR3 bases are TGCGCCAGCAGCCAAGATTCCGGGACTGAAGCTTTCTTT. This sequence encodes CASSQDSGTEAFF.

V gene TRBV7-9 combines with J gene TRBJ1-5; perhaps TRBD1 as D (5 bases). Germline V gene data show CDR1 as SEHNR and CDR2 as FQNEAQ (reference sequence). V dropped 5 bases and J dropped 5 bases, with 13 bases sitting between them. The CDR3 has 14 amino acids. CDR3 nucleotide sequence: TGTGCCAGCAGCCACGGGACGGGGGATCAGCCCCAGCATTTT. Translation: CASSHGTGDQPQHF.

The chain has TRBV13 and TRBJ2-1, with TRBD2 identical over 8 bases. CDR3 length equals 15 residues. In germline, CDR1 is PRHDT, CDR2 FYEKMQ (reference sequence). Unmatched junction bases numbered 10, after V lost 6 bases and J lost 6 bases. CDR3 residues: CASRWAGLVANEQFF. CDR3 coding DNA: TGTGCCAGCAGGTGGGCGGGACTAGTCGCCAATGAGCAGTTCTTC.

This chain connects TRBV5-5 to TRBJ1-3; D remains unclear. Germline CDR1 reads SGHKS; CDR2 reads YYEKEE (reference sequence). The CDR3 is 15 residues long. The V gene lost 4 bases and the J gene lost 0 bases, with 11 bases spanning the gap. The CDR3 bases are TGTGCCAGCAGCGGCACAATAAGCTCTGGAAACACCATATATTTT. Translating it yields CASSGTISSGNTIYF.

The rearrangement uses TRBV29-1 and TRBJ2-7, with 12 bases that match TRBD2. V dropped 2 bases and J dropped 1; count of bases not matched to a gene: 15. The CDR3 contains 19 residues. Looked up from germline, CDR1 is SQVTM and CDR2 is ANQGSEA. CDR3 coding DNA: TGCAGCGTTGAAATCCCCCTAGCGGGAGGGCTATATGGATCCTACGAGCAGTACTTC. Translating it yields CSVEIPLAGGLYGSYEQYF.

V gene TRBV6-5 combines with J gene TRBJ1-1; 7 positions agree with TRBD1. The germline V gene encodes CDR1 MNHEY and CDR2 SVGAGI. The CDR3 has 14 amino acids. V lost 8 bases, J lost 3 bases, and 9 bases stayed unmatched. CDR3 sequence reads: CASGRQGLHTEAFF. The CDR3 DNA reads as TGTGCCAGCGGCAGACAGGGCCTCCACACTGAAGCTTTCTTT.

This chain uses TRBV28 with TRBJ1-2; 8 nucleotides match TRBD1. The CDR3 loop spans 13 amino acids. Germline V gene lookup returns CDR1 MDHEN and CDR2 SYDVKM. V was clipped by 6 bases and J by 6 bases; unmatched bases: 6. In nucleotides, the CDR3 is TGTGCCAGCAGGACGACAGGGGTAAATGGCTACACCTTC. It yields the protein CASRTTGVNGYTF.

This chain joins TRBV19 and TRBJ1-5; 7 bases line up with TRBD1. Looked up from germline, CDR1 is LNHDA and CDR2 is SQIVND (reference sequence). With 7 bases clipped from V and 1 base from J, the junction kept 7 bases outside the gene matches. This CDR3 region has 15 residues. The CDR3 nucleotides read TGTGCCAGTAACTGGGCAGGGGGAAGCAATCAGCCCCAGCATTTT. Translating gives CASNWAGGSNQPQHF.

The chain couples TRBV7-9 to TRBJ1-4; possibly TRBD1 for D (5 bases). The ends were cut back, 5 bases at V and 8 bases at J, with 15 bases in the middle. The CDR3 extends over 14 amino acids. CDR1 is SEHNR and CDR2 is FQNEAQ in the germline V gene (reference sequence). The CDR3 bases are TGTGCCAGCAGCGAGGGACTTAAGCGGGAAAAACTGTTTTTT. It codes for CASSEGLKREKLFF.

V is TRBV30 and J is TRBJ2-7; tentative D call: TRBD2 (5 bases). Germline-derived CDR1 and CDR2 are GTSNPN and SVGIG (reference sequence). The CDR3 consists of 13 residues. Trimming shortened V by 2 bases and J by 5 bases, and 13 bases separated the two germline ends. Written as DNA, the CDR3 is TGTGCCTGGAGTCAAGGTTTCGGGGACGAGCAGTACTTC. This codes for CAWSQGFGDEQYF. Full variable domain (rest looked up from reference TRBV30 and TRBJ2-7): SQTIHQWPATLVQPVGSPLSLECTVEGTSNPNLYWYRQAAGRGLQLLFYSVGIGQISSEVPQNLSASRPQDRQFILSSKKLLLSDSGFYLCAWSQGFGDEQYFGPGTRLTVT.

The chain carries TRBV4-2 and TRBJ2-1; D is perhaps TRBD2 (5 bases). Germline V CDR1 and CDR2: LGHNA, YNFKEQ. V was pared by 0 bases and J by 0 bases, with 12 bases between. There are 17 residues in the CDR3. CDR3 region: CASSQDPPGNSYNEQFF. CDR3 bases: TGTGCCAGCAGCCAAGATCCCCCGGGGAACTCCTACAATGAGCAGTTCTTC.